This T cell receptor (beta chain) comes out of a study of Tregs in tolerant kidney transplant recipients. Findings and limits, study-wide: Tregs expanded with activated donor B cells seemed most donor-specific.

CD4+CD25+CD127- Tregs, CD4+CD25- non-Tregs, CD4 and CD8 cells were sorted. Method: immunoSEQ multiplex PCR; TCRdb's copy keeps in-frame clones and lacks some. The profile shows some 100,000 clones, around 91% of them singletons. Germline-derived CDR1 and CDR2 are MDHEN and SYDVKM. The length of the CDR3 is 16 residues. V lost 2 bases and J lost 2; bases outside the gene matches: 8. Note on this clone: Its antigen is unknown.

Sequenced: CD4+ T cells from blood. This sequence was found in a human donor in good health. V is TRBV28 and J is TRBJ2-7, with 8 bases lining up with TRBD1. The CDR3 here is CASSLRLDRAPYEQYF. The DNA for the CDR3 is TGTGCCAGCAGTTTACGCCTGGACAGGGCCCCCTACGAGCAGTACTTC.